Below, 12 T cell receptor beta chains from the same sample are listed, as sequenced in a study of blood T cell repertoires in COVID-19. Assay: immunoSEQ multiplex PCR; the TCRdb copy retains only in-frame clones and omits some. The data hold roughly 100,000 clones, with about 90% observed a single time. Sequenced input: peripheral blood. The source is a human donor in a cohort sampled during active COVID-19.

The genes are TRBV25-1 and TRBJ1-2, with a tentative D call TRBD1 (6 bases). Germline loops: CDR1 MGHDK, CDR2 SYGVNS. Trimming pared 5 bases from V and 6 bases from J, leaving 10 bases between. CDR3 length equals 12 residues. DNA for the CDR3: TGTGCCAGCAGTACCCACAGGGATGGCTACACCTTC. Protein: CASSTHRDGYTF.

This clone was observed once. The chain uses TRBV5-6 and TRBJ2-7, with 7 nucleotides matching TRBD1. The CDR3 loop spans 16 amino acids. With 6 bases clipped from V and 5 bases from J, the junction kept 17 bases outside the gene matches. Germline V gene data show CDR1 as SGHDT and CDR2 as YYEEEE. CDR3 nucleotide sequence: TGTGCCAGCAAAGGGGGACCCCCAGGGGGTAGCAACGAGCAGTACTTC. Translation gives CASKGGPPGGSNEQYF. Together with reference TRBV5-6 and TRBJ2-7, the CDR3 gives the full variable domain: DAGVTQSPTHLIKTRGQQVTLRCSPKSGHDTVSWYQQALGQGPQFIFQYYEEEERQRGNFPDRFSGHQFPNYSSELNVNALLLGDSALYLCASKGGPPGGSNEQYFGPGTRLTVT.

This chain links TRBV30 with TRBJ1-1; D remains ambiguous. CDR3 length equals 11 residues. Trimming took 1 base from V and 7 from J, leaving 7 bases between them. Germline assignment: CDR1 GTSNPN and CDR2 SVGIG (reference sequence). For the CDR3, the DNA is TGTGCCTGGAGTGGGGAGTATGAAGCTTTCTTT. This gives the protein CAWSGEYEAFF.

The chain links TRBV13 to TRBJ2-3; 9 bases match TRBD1. Trimming at V came to 5 bases and at J to 4 bases, leaving 13 bases not matched to a gene. Looked up from germline, CDR1 is PRHDT and CDR2 is FYEKMQ (reference sequence). There are 17 residues in the CDR3. In DNA form, the CDR3 reads TGTGCCAGCAGCCTACACGGGACAGGGCGTTTCTCAGATACGCAGTATTTT. Translation: CASSLHGTGRFSDTQYF.

CDR3 amino acids: CASRRDGGVWNEQFF. CDR3 DNA: TGTGCCAGCAGGCGGGACGGAGGGGTTTGGAATGAGCAGTTCTTC. The chain couples TRBV5-4 to TRBJ2-1, with a possible D match to TRBD2 (6 bases). V lost 5 bases, J lost 7 bases, and 19 bases lay in between. The CDR3 has 15 amino acids. The V gene's germline CDR1 is SGHNT and CDR2 YYREEE (reference sequence).

V is TRBV28 and J is TRBJ2-7; D is uncertain. The ends were cut back, 2 bases at V and 0 bases at J, with 11 bases in the middle. Germline CDR1 MDHEN, CDR2 SYDVKM. CDR3 size: 15 residues. The CDR3 is CASSLLGANSYEQYF. The CDR3 nucleotides read TGTGCCAGCAGTTTACTTGGTGCTAACTCCTACGAGCAGTACTTC.

The count of this clone is one. This chain links TRBV5-8 with TRBJ1-2; maybe TRBD1 (6 bases). Per the germline V gene, CDR1 is SGHTS and CDR2 is YDEGEE. This CDR3 is built from 15 residues. V was trimmed by 3 bases and J by 4 bases, leaving 16 bases between them. The CDR3 nucleotides read TGTGCCAGCAGCTATGGGACACTCCGGGGCTATGGCTACACCTTC. Translation gives CASSYGTLRGYGYTF.

The chain joins TRBV6-1 to TRBJ2-5; 7 bases line up with TRBD1. Germline CDR1 and CDR2: MNHNS and SASEGT. The CDR3 totals 16 residues. V was pared by 3 bases and J by 5 bases, with 12 bases of the junction left unmatched. The CDR3 DNA reads TGTGCCAGCAGTGATCCCGGGACAGCGTTGTTCGAGACCCAGTACTTC. It specifies CASSDPGTALFETQYF.

This clone appeared a few times. The CDR3 sequence is CAIREGGTSGIVNEQFF. The CDR3 DNA reads TGTGCCATCAGGGAGGGCGGGACTAGCGGGATCGTTAATGAGCAGTTCTTC. The chain is built from TRBV10-3 and TRBJ2-1; 13 bases are shared with TRBD2. CDR3 length: 17 residues. V shed 6 bases and J 7 bases; nucleotides not matched to a gene: 12. Germline V lookup: CDR1 ENHRY, CDR2 SYGVKD.

The V and J genes are TRBV15 and TRBJ2-7, with 8 bases matching TRBD2. The germline V gene has CDR1 LNHNV and CDR2 YYDKDF (reference sequence). The CDR3 spans 16 residues. The V segment lost 7 bases and the J segment 3 bases; nucleotides outside the gene matches: 14. The CDR3 bases are TGTGCCACCACGGGGAAGCGGGGGCGCGGGAACTACGAGCAGTACTTC. It codes for CATTGKRGRGNYEQYF.

The chain has TRBV7-9 and TRBJ2-1, with D perhaps TRBD2 (5 bases). V shed 3 bases and J shed 9 bases, with 18 bases lying between them. The CDR3 runs to 15 residues. In germline, CDR1 is SEHNR, CDR2 FQNEAQ (reference sequence). CDR3 DNA: TGTGCCAGCAGCTTTCCACTAGGCCGTGGAGTTGAGCAGTTCTTC. It specifies CASSFPLGRGVEQFF.

The gene calls are TRBV1 and TRBJ1-2; the table assigns TRBD1, which was not confirmed against the DNA. TRBV1 is designated a pseudogene. The CDR3 spans 18 residues. In DNA, the CDR3 is TGCACCAGCAGCCAAGATTTCGTCAGTACAGACCATAACTATGGCTACACCTTC. This gives the protein CTSSQDFVSTDHNYGYTF.